The rows below give T cell receptor beta chains drawn from one sample of a study of T-cell reconstitution after alpha-beta-depleted transplantation in children. TCRdb re-called the PCR reads through MiXCR, storing one row per CDR3 protein. The sample consists of around 6,500 distinct CDR3 sequences, roughly a tenth of them appearing once. This specimen was PBMCs, mostly from graft donor cells, taken 180 days after TCRalphabeta/CD19-depleted stem cell transplant. The source is a child less than two years old who had a stem cell transplant for acute myeloid leukemia, so the T cells may come from the graft donor. CDR3s include the opening cysteine and the closing phenylalanine or tryptophan. The D gene is left open where the match is weak. Clone sizes are given selectively: once, few, many, or a class where the clone is expanded.

CDR3nt: TGTGCCAGCAGTTACAACAGCCGGCCGGATGGCTACACCTTC
CDR3aa: CASSYNSRPDGYTF
d_gene: NA
v_gene: TRBV6-2/TRBV6-3
abundance: many
j_gene: TRBJ1-2

CDR3nt: TGTGCCAGCAGTCTCCGGACTAGCGGGAGTAGCACAGATACGCAGTATTTT
CDR3aa: CASSLRTSGSSTDTQYF
d_gene: TRBD2
v_gene: TRBV3-1
abundance: many
j_gene: TRBJ2-3

CDR3nt: TGTGCCAGCAGTTACTCGATAGACTACTCCTACGAGCAGTACTTC
CDR3aa: CASSYSIDYSYEQYF
d_gene: NA
v_gene: TRBV6-2/TRBV6-3
abundance: many
j_gene: TRBJ2-7

CDR3nt: TGTGCCAGCAGACGTCAGGGCAATGAGCAGTTCTTC
CDR3aa: CASRRQGNEQFF
d_gene: NA
v_gene: TRBV27
abundance: large
j_gene: TRBJ2-1

CDR3nt: TGTGCCAGCAGCCCTGGGAGTTTCACAGATACGCAGTATTTT
CDR3aa: CASSPGSFTDTQYF
d_gene: NA
v_gene: TRBV7-6
abundance: medium-sized
j_gene: TRBJ2-3

CDR3nt: TGTGCCAGCAGTTCAAAGGGACCGAGCTCTGGAAACACCATATATTTT
CDR3aa: CASSSKGPSSGNTIYF
d_gene: NA
v_gene: TRBV6-5
abundance: many
j_gene: TRBJ1-3

CDR3nt: TGTGCCAGCAGCCGCAAACGACTGGCGAGCGGAGACGGGGGGACCGGGGAGCTGTTTTTT
CDR3aa: CASSRKRLASGDGGTGELFF
d_gene: TRBD2
v_gene: TRBV4-2
abundance: many
j_gene: TRBJ2-2

CDR3nt: TGTGCCAGCGTGGGGACAGGGAACACTGAAGCTTTCTTT
CDR3aa: CASVGTGNTEAFF
d_gene: TRBD1
v_gene: TRBV2
abundance: many
j_gene: TRBJ1-1

CDR3nt: TGCGCCAGCAGCAAGACTAGCGCGTTCTACGAGCAGTACTTC
CDR3aa: CASSKTSAFYEQYF
d_gene: TRBD2
v_gene: TRBV4-1
abundance: many
j_gene: TRBJ2-7

CDR3nt: TGTGCCAGCAGTCCTAGGGAGACCCAGTACTTC
CDR3aa: CASSPRETQYF
d_gene: NA
v_gene: TRBV28
abundance: many
j_gene: TRBJ2-5

CDR3nt: TGCAGTGCTCGGAGGGCCCTGGAGACCCAGTACTTC
CDR3aa: CSARRALETQYF
d_gene: NA
v_gene: TRBV20-1
abundance: many
j_gene: TRBJ2-5

CDR3nt: TGTGCCAGCAGCCTAAGGGTAGAAAGGAACACTGAAGCTTTCTTT
CDR3aa: CASSLRVERNTEAFF
d_gene: NA
v_gene: TRBV7-8
abundance: many
j_gene: TRBJ1-1

CDR3nt: TGTGCCAGCAGCCAAGTCGCGCGGGGTGGCTACACCTTC
CDR3aa: CASSQVARGGYTF
d_gene: NA
v_gene: TRBV3-1
abundance: NA
j_gene: TRBJ1-2

CDR3nt: TGCAGTGCCGGGACGACCCCTAATCAGCCCCAGCATTTT
CDR3aa: CSAGTTPNQPQHF
d_gene: NA
v_gene: TRBV20-1
abundance: many
j_gene: TRBJ1-5

CDR3nt: TGTGCCATCAGTGAGTCGATAGAGGGTGAGACCCAGTACTTC
CDR3aa: CAISESIEGETQYF
d_gene: NA
v_gene: TRBV10-3
abundance: medium-sized
j_gene: TRBJ2-5

CDR3nt: TGTGCCAGCAGCTCAAGACTAGCACGACTCCAAGAGACCCAGTACTTC
CDR3aa: CASSSRLARLQETQYF
d_gene: TRBD2
v_gene: TRBV7-6
abundance: NA
j_gene: TRBJ2-5

CDR3nt: TGCGCCAGCAGGCCCGGACAGGGCCCTATATACTCCTACGAGCAGTACTTC
CDR3aa: CASRPGQGPIYSYEQYF
d_gene: TRBD1
v_gene: TRBV5-1
abundance: medium-sized
j_gene: TRBJ2-7

CDR3nt: TGCGCCAGCAGCCAAGTCAGGAGCTCCTACGAGCAGTACTTC
CDR3aa: CASSQVRSSYEQYF
d_gene: NA
v_gene: TRBV4-3
abundance: medium-sized
j_gene: TRBJ2-7

CDR3nt: TGTGCCAGCAGCTTGCCGGGGCTAGCGAGGAACGGGGCCCAGTACTTC
CDR3aa: CASSLPGLARNGAQYF
d_gene: NA
v_gene: TRBV5-6
abundance: many
j_gene: TRBJ2-5

CDR3nt: TGTGCCAGCAGACTAGCGGTCTCCTACAATGAGCAGTTCTTC
CDR3aa: CASRLAVSYNEQFF
d_gene: TRBD2
v_gene: TRBV12-3/TRBV12-4
abundance: many
j_gene: TRBJ2-1

CDR3nt: TGTGCCAGCAGCAGCTTTAGTGGAGACCACAATGAGCACTTCTTC
CDR3aa: CASSSFSGDHNEHFF
d_gene: NA
v_gene: TRBV7-3
abundance: NA
j_gene: TRBJ2-1

CDR3nt: TGTGCCAGCTCACCACGCAGGGACTACGAGCAGTACTTC
CDR3aa: CASSPRRDYEQYF
d_gene: NA
v_gene: TRBV18
abundance: medium-sized
j_gene: TRBJ2-7

CDR3nt: TGTGCCAGCAGCCCCGGGACCTGGACTCTATTCAATGAGCAGTTCTTC
CDR3aa: CASSPGTWTLFNEQFF
d_gene: NA
v_gene: TRBV7-9
abundance: many
j_gene: TRBJ2-1

CDR3nt: TGTGCCAGCAGCCATGCCGCAGGATCCTACGAGCAGTACTTC
CDR3aa: CASSHAAGSYEQYF
d_gene: NA
v_gene: TRBV7-9
abundance: many
j_gene: TRBJ2-7

CDR3nt: TGTGCCACCAGCAGAGATCTGGGAGGGAACTATGGCTACACCTTC
CDR3aa: CATSRDLGGNYGYTF
d_gene: NA
v_gene: TRBV15
abundance: many
j_gene: TRBJ1-2

CDR3nt: TGCGCCAGCAGCTTCACGGCGGGAGAAGAGACCCAGTACTTC
CDR3aa: CASSFTAGEETQYF
d_gene: TRBD2
v_gene: TRBV5-1
abundance: many
j_gene: TRBJ2-5

CDR3nt: TGTGCCAGCAGAGTCCAACGGGGCACCGGGGAGCTGTTTTTT
CDR3aa: CASRVQRGTGELFF
d_gene: NA
v_gene: TRBV6-4
abundance: medium-sized
j_gene: TRBJ2-2

CDR3nt: TGCGCCAGCAGCCAAAGACAGGGCGATGGCTACACCTTC
CDR3aa: CASSQRQGDGYTF
d_gene: TRBD1
v_gene: TRBV4-3
abundance: many
j_gene: TRBJ1-2

CDR3nt: TGTGCCAGCAGTGAATACCCAGCAGGGTCGACCACCGGGGAGCTGTTTTTT
CDR3aa: CASSEYPAGSTTGELFF
d_gene: NA
v_gene: TRBV25-1
abundance: many
j_gene: TRBJ2-2

CDR3nt: TGCAGTGCTAGGGGACTAGCGGGAGTCAATGAGCAGTTCTTC
CDR3aa: CSARGLAGVNEQFF
d_gene: TRBD2
v_gene: TRBV20-1
abundance: many
j_gene: TRBJ2-1

CDR3nt: TGTGCCAGCAGACCTAGCGGGATTAAGACCCAGTACTTC
CDR3aa: CASRPSGIKTQYF
d_gene: TRBD2
v_gene: TRBV27
abundance: many
j_gene: TRBJ2-5

CDR3nt: TGCGCCAGCAGCTTGGAAGCGACAGGGGGCTCCTACGAGCAGTACTTC
CDR3aa: CASSLEATGGSYEQYF
d_gene: TRBD1
v_gene: TRBV5-1
abundance: medium-sized
j_gene: TRBJ2-7

CDR3nt: TGCGCCAGCAGCCCGACGGGGGGGTCCTACGAGCAGTACTTC
CDR3aa: CASSPTGGSYEQYF
d_gene: TRBD2
v_gene: TRBV5-1
abundance: many
j_gene: TRBJ2-7

CDR3nt: TGTGCCAGCAGCCGAGGGACAGGTGAGCAGTACTTC
CDR3aa: CASSRGTGEQYF
d_gene: TRBD1
v_gene: TRBV12-3/TRBV12-4
abundance: medium-sized
j_gene: TRBJ2-7

CDR3nt: TGTGCCAGCAGAAAGAACAGGGGGCATGATGAAAAACTGTTTTTT
CDR3aa: CASRKNRGHDEKLFF
d_gene: TRBD1
v_gene: TRBV6-1
abundance: few
j_gene: TRBJ1-4

CDR3nt: TGTGCCAGCGGCGGAGCGTCAGGGGCCGCCGGGGAGCTGTTTTTT
CDR3aa: CASGGASGAAGELFF
d_gene: NA
v_gene: TRBV28
abundance: many
j_gene: TRBJ2-2

CDR3nt: TGTGCCAGCAGCTTCAGGGGACTAGCGATAGATACGCAGTATTTT
CDR3aa: CASSFRGLAIDTQYF
d_gene: TRBD2
v_gene: TRBV7-2
abundance: NA
j_gene: TRBJ2-3

CDR3nt: TGCTGTGCTAGAGATTGGGGCGGGAGGGCCTTCAATGAGCAGTTCTTC
CDR3aa: CCARDWGGRAFNEQFF
d_gene: TRBD2
v_gene: TRBV20-1
abundance: few
j_gene: TRBJ2-1

CDR3nt: TGTGCCAGCAATGACAGGGGGGTTCAGCCCCAGCATTTT
CDR3aa: CASNDRGVQPQHF
d_gene: TRBD1
v_gene: TRBV6-1
abundance: few
j_gene: TRBJ1-5

CDR3nt: TGTGCCAGCGCCCCCCGGGGGCAGTTCTATGGCTACACCTTC
CDR3aa: CASAPRGQFYGYTF
d_gene: NA
v_gene: TRBV6-2/TRBV6-3
abundance: many
j_gene: TRBJ1-2

CDR3nt: TGTGCCAGCAGCTTAGATGGTAGCGGCAAGACGACCCAGTACTTC
CDR3aa: CASSLDGSGKTTQYF
d_gene: NA
v_gene: TRBV13
abundance: many
j_gene: TRBJ2-5

CDR3nt: TGTGCCAGCAGTTTATTCGGGAGGACCATCTCCTACGAGCAGTACTTC
CDR3aa: CASSLFGRTISYEQYF
d_gene: TRBD2
v_gene: TRBV28
abundance: many
j_gene: TRBJ2-7

CDR3nt: TGTGCCAGCAGCTTGGAGGGCGTGTCTGGGGCCAACGTCCTGACTTTC
CDR3aa: CASSLEGVSGANVLTF
d_gene: NA
v_gene: TRBV5-6
abundance: medium-sized
j_gene: TRBJ2-6